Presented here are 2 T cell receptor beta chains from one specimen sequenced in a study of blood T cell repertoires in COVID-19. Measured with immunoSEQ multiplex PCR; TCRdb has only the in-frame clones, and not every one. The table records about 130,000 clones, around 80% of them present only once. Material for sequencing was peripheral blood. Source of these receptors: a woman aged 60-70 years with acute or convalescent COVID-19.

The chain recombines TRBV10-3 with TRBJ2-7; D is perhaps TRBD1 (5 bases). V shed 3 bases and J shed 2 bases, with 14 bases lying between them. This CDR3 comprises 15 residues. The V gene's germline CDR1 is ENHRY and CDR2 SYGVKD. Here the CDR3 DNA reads TGTGCCATCAGTGATGGGCAGGGCCCGCCCTACGAGCAGTACGTC. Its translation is CAISDGQGPPYEQYV.

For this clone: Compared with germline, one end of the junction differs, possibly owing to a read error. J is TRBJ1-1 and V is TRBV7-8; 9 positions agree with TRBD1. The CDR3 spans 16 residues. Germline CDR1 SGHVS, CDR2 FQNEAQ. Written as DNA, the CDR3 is TGTGCCAGCAGCTCCCGGGACAGGGTCAGAAACATTGAAGCTTTCTTT. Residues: CASSSRDRVRNIEAFF.